The TCR beta chain under discussion was sequenced for a study of graft-versus-host responses after intestinal transplantation. Measured with immunoSEQ multiplex PCR; TCRdb has only the in-frame clones, and not every one. This sample has about 70,000 clones; around 90% occur once, and the top ten carry approximately 1.3%. A note on this clone: Antigen: not known.

Regarding the study as a whole: Early HvG declines after transplant were associated with peak circulating GvH clone levels.

Germline CDR1 SGHRS, CDR2 YFSETQ. The CDR3 is made up of 14 amino acids. Trimming pared 4 bases from V and 0 bases from J, leaving 10 bases between. The material sequenced was unstimulated CD8+ T cells sorted from spleen or lymph node cells, taken before intestinal transplant. This receptor was taken from a human donor who received an intestinal transplant. V and J are TRBV5-1 and TRBJ2-5; D is perhaps TRBD2 (5 bases). This CDR3 reads CASSQGLNQETQYF. CDR3 sequence (DNA): TGCGCCAGCAGCCAAGGACTTAACCAAGAGACCCAGTACTTC.